This record concerns one T cell receptor (beta chain) sequence. Its antigen is unknown. The record originates from a study of T cell responses to AZD1222 COVID-19 vaccine. Findings and caveats of the study: Samples come after the peak T cell response, not at day 14. Most donors were white British and more were female, and clonal diversity was possibly underestimated. Spike was spanned by vaccine-associated CD4 TCRs, with dominance at 160-218 and 743-854.

V was trimmed by 6 bases and J by 0 bases, leaving 6 bases between them. There are 13 residues in the CDR3. Germline-derived CDR1 and CDR2 are MNHEY and SVGAGI. Repertoires were generated with immunoSEQ multiplex PCR, while TCRdb's copy carries only in-frame clones and drops some. This sample carries about 120,000 clones, approximately 85% of them seen once, and the ten largest clones take 6.2%. The rearrangement joins TRBV6-5 to TRBJ1-3; D is unresolved. The origin of this receptor is an adult in good health. The specimen comprised peripheral blood, sampled on day 0 of AZD1222 vaccination. CDR3 sequence (DNA): TGTGCCAGCAGATCCCTCTCTGGAAACACCATATATTTT. It is translated as CASRSLSGNTIYF.